This entry features one T cell receptor (beta chain) sequence. What it binds is unknown. This probably arose from a read error, given a far larger clone one base away. This library used roughly 400 ng RNA and molecular barcoded adaptors spanning alpha/delta and beta/gamma chains. TCRdb independently ran MiXCR on the reads; one entry per CDR3 protein. The table has about 39,000 distinct CDR3 sequences, around 13% seen once. The V and J ends lost 2 bases and 14 bases, in that order; junction bases with no gene match: 8. The CDR3 length is 13 residues. Germline V gene sequence: CDR1 SGHTA, CDR2 FQGNSA. The data stem from a study of read filtering for tumor transcriptome and immune sequencing. About the study: Revised staging placed about 8 patients in R-ISS I, 15 to 20 in II, roughly 7 in III. After DNase treatment, RNA was made into whole-transcriptome libraries. Study results and limitations: This fraction held mixed bone marrow immune cells after CD138-negative sorting.

This chain links TRBV7-2 with TRBJ1-4; 7 nucleotides align to TRBD1. The sequenced sample was a population of CD138-negative cells sorted from bone marrow. The TCR originated in a donor over 35 with multiple myeloma. CDR3 sequence: CASSLQKTGRLFF. CDR3 DNA sequence: TGTGCCAGCAGCTTACAGAAGACAGGGCGGCTGTTTTTT.